Presented here are 4 T cell receptor beta chains from one specimen sequenced in a study of cytomegalovirus exposure and HLA in healthy donors. The PCR ran on 60 Vbeta and 13 Jbeta primers. Profiled with immunoSEQ multiplex PCR; TCRdb holds only in-frame clones, not every one. The repertoire holds fewer than 100,000 clones, with approximately 71% as singletons. The sequencing input was PBMCs. The receptors stem from a female donor in good health and CMV-seronegative.

The V and J genes are TRBV7-9 and TRBJ2-5; D uncertain. The closer fit of TRBJ2-7 to the DNA end suggests the J call may be wrong. The CDR3 extends over 12 amino acids. Germline lookup yields CDR1 SEHNR and CDR2 FQNEAQ (reference sequence). CDR3 sequence: CASSSQVYEQYF. The CDR3 DNA sequence: TGTGCCAGCAGCTCGCAGGTCTACGAGCAGTACTTC.

The chain employs TRBV2 and TRBJ2-1; 7 nucleotides align to TRBD2. Germline trimming cut 3 bases from V and 2 bases from J; bases unmatched to any gene: 4. The germline V gene has CDR1 SNHLY and CDR2 FYNNEI. CDR3 size: 15 residues. In DNA, the CDR3 is TGTGCCAGCAGTGAGAGGAGCGGGGCCTACAATGAGCAGTTCTTC. It yields the protein CASSERSGAYNEQFF.

This rearrangement joins TRBV5-1 to TRBJ1-1; 8 positions agree with TRBD1. Per germline, CDR1 SGHRS and CDR2 YFSETQ. The V gene end was trimmed by 4 bases and the J gene end by 5 bases; junction bases not matched to a gene: 19. CDR3 length: 18 residues. CDR3 nucleotides: TGCGCCAGCAGCCTAACTACAACCACAGGGGGAGGATGGACTGAAGCTTTCTTT. Amino acid sequence: CASSLTTTTGGGWTEAFF.

This sequence joins TRBV29-1 and TRBJ2-7; possibly TRBD2 for D (5 bases). Per germline, CDR1 SQVTM and CDR2 ANQGSEA. The CDR3 is made up of 16 amino acids. V lost 0 bases to trimming and J lost 2 bases, with 17 bases between them. The CDR3 DNA is TGCAGCGTTGAAGAAGGGTCGTCGACTACAGCCTACGAGCAGTACTTC. This codes for CSVEEGSSTTAYEQYF.